What follows describes a single T cell receptor beta chain. Its antigen target is currently unknown. No base qualities exist here, and no much larger clone lies one base off it. Including cysteine and phenylalanine, the CDR3 has 14 amino acids. This entry keeps only the CDR3 DNA: 42 bases, framed from base 1. V loses 4 bases, J loses 9 bases, and the germline ends lie 17 bases apart. The germline V gene sets CDR1 to KGHSH and CDR2 to LQKENI. Collaborating institutions collected whole blood in K2EDTA tubes following their own protocols. Collaborator samples were shipped for TCRbeta analysis as frozen whole blood, isolated PBMCs, or DNA extracted from either sample type. This specimen belongs to a study of blood T cell repertoires in COVID-19 (dated by TCRdb to the early 2020s). Some background on the complete study: Samples from collaborators originated in the United States, Italy and Spain and spanned both the acute and convalescent phases of COVID-19. A freely available public database, intended as a resource for researchers studying the immune response to SARS-CoV-2, is where the repertoires were released. Subjects who had been exposed to COVID-19, were actively infected with it, or had recovered from it provided the deeply sampled blood TCRbeta repertoires that made up the dataset. A de-identified subject ID, COVID-19 status, age in years and sex were almost always included in the sample metadata. The samples were drawn from two sources: the first 160 participants of the ongoing ImmuneRACE study, and some 1,300 subjects contributed by 6 global collaborators. The prospective study material was composed of cDNA or gDNA derived from T cells, B-cell-depleted T cells, or PBMCs. Where HLA class I and class II types were available, the types were taken from metadata supplied by the sample provider, not from assay-based typing. The investigation overall reported the following: How much clinical and demographic metadata was included differed by source and by participant, and the metadata was provided uncurated.

The immunoSEQ Assay, a bias-controlled multiplex PCR, was used to amplify TCRbeta CDR3 regions from genomic DNA. Regarding the original processing steps: The number of nucleated cells in each sample was estimated from the amplification of reference gene primers within the assay. Sequence reads were collapsed and filtered to measure the absolute abundance of every unique TCRbeta CDR3 rearrangement. For each sample, productive Simpson clonality was calculated as the square root of Simpson's diversity index over productive rearrangements. TCRdb carries this immuneACCESS record with in-frame sequences only. Its versions omit some clonotypes, under half of them owing to an unresolved V gene in the studies checked, with the rest unexplained. The V and J calls and clone size come from that table; D and trimming were worked out from the DNA. The sample table records about 36,000 clones; approximately 80% of these occur just once. Around 15% of the sample is taken by the ten largest.

The rearranged chain carries TRBV18 and TRBJ2-3, and the D gene may be TRBD1, 5 bases matching. The sample taken for sequencing was peripheral blood. The sequence derives from a human donor in a cohort sampled during active COVID-19. The CDR3 in this case is CASSLDRNLITQYF. The bases read TGTGCCAGCTCACTCGACAGAAACCTTATAACGCAGTATTTT.